Shown below are 6 T cell receptor beta chains from a single sample sequenced in a study of T cells in Graves' hyperthyroidism and ophthalmopathy. RNA transcripts gave rise to amplified TCR beta CDR3 regions. First-round RT-PCR of the TCR CDR3 relied on the HTBI primer set. TCRdb redid the calling of the multiplex PCR reads with MiXCR, one entry per CDR3 protein. Of a few hundred thousand distinct CDR3 sequences in the sample, roughly 19% were seen once. The specimen sequenced was blood. The receptor set was obtained from a man aged 50 or older with Graves' ophthalmopathy.

V gene TRBV19 combines with J gene TRBJ1-1, with TRBD1 matching over 10 bases. The trim removed 7 bases at V and 3 bases at J, leaving 8 bases unmatched. This CDR3 is built from 15 residues. The germline V gene has CDR1 LNHDA and CDR2 SQIVND (reference sequence). Here the CDR3 DNA reads TGTGCCAGTAAGATGGACAGGGGGATTTACACTGAAGCTTTCTTT. This translates into CASKMDRGIYTEAFF.

The V call is TRBV9, the J call TRBJ2-1, with TRBD1 matching 8 bases. With 3 bases clipped from V and 7 bases from J, the junction kept 9 bases outside the gene matches. Per the germline V gene, CDR1 is SGDLS and CDR2 is YYNGEE. This CDR3 is built from 15 residues. The CDR3 nucleotides read TGTGCCAGCAGCGCCGGACAGGGCTTAAGAAATGAGCAGTTCTTC. Its translation is CASSAGQGLRNEQFF.

This clonotype was detected ten times or more. The chain links TRBV7-9 to TRBJ2-3; 9 bases are shared with TRBD1. This CDR3 has 14 amino acids. Trimming removed 5 bases from V and 4 bases from J; junction bases left unmatched: 4. Germline CDR1 and CDR2: SEHNR and FQNEAQ (reference sequence). The CDR3 region has the DNA TGTGCCAGCAGCCCTGACAGGGGGGCAGATACGCAGTATTTT. The encoded protein is CASSPDRGADTQYF.

This clonotype was counted many times. This chain uses TRBV6-1 with TRBJ2-7; 10 bases agree with TRBD1. CDR3 length: 14 residues. The germline V gene has CDR1 MNHNS and CDR2 SASEGT. The V gene end was trimmed by 6 bases and the J gene end by 1 base; junction bases not matched to a gene: 3. The CDR3 DNA follows: TGTGCCAGCAGGGACAGGGGGGCTTCCTACGAGCAGTACTTC. Translation: CASRDRGASYEQYF.

A few counts support this clonotype. J is TRBJ2-7 and V is TRBV6-4, with 7 nucleotides matching TRBD1. This CDR3 has 15 amino acids. Trimming cost V 1 base and J 7 bases; bases outside gene matches: 10. The germline gives CDR1 MRHNA, CDR2 SNTAGT. The CDR3 DNA is TGTGCCAGCAGTGACTACCGGGACAGTGGGTGGGAGCAGTACTTC. Encoded protein: CASSDYRDSGWEQYF.

Worth noting for this clonotype: A read error is likely, as this CDR3 ends without the conserved phenylalanine or tryptophan. The chain combines TRBV28 with TRBJ2-2, with D hard to call. The CDR3 sequence is 12 residues long. Trimming removed 3 bases from V and 6 bases from J, with 5 bases in between. Germline V gene sequence: CDR1 MDHEN, CDR2 SYDVKM. CDR3 residues: CASSFRAGELFL. CDR3 DNA sequence: TGTGCCAGCAGTTTCCGGGCCGGGGAGCTGTTTCTT.